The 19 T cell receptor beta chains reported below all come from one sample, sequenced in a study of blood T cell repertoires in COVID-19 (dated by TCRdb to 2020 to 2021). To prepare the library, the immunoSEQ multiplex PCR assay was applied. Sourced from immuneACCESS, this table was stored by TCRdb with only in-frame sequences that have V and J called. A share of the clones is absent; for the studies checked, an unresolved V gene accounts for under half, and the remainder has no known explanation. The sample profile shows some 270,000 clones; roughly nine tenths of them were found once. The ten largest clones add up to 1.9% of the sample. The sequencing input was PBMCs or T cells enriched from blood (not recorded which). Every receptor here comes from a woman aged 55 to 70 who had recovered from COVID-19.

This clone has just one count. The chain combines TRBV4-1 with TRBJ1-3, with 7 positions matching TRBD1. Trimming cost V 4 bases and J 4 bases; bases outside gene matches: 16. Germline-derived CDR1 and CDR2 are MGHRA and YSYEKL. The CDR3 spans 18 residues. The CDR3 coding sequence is TGCGCCAGCAGCCTCCAAACATCAGGGGGGATCAGCGGAAACACCATATATTTT. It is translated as CASSLQTSGGISGNTIYF.

CDR3 nucleotides: TGCAGCGTTGTGACGGGGTCTGCTTACACTGAAGCTTTCTTT. Protein: CSVVTGSAYTEAFF. The chain links TRBV29-1 to TRBJ1-1; D is unresolved. Trimming pared 4 bases from V and 3 bases from J, leaving 15 bases between. CDR1 is SQVTM and CDR2 is ANQGSEA in the germline V gene. The CDR3 spans 14 residues. Together with reference TRBV29-1 and TRBJ1-1, the CDR3 gives the full variable domain: SAVISQKPSRDICQRGTSLTIQCQVDSQVTMMFWYRQQPGQSLTLIATANQGSEATYESGFVIDKFPISRPNLTFSTLTVSNMSPEDSSIYLCSVVTGSAYTEAFFGQGTRLTVV.

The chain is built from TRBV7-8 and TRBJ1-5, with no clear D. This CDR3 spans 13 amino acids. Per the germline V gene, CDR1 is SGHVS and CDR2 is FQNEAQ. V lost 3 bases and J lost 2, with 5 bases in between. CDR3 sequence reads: CASSFSGNQPQHF. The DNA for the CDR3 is TGTGCCAGCAGCTTTTCGGGCAATCAGCCCCAGCATTTT.

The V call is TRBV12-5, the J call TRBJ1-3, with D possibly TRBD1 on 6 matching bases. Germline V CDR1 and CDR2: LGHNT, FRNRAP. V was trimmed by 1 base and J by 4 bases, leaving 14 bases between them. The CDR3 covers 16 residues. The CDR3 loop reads CASGLDRAASGNTIYF. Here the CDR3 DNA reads TGTGCTAGTGGTTTGGACAGGGCAGCTTCAGGAAACACCATATATTTT.

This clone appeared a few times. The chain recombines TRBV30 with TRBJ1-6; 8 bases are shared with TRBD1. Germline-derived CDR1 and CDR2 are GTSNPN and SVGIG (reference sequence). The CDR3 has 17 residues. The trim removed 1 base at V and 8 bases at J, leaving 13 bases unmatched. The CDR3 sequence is CAWSASRTGTWDSPLHF. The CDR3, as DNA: TGTGCCTGGAGTGCCTCCCGGACAGGGACTTGGGATTCACCCCTCCACTTT.

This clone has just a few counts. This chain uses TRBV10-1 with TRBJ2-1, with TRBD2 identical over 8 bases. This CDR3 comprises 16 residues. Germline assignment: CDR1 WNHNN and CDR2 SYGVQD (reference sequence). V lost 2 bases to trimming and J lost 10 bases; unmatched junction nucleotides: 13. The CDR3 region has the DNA TGCGCCAGCAGTGAGGGGACGGGGGGGGCCGGCGTGGAGCAGTTCTTC. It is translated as CASSEGTGGAGVEQFF.

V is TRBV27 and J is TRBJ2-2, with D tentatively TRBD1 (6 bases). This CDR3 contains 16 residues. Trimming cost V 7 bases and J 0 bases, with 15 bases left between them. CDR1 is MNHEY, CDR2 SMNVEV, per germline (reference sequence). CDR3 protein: CASKLLDRPNTGELFF. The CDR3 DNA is TGTGCCAGCAAACTTCTGGACAGACCGAACACCGGGGAGCTGTTTTTT.

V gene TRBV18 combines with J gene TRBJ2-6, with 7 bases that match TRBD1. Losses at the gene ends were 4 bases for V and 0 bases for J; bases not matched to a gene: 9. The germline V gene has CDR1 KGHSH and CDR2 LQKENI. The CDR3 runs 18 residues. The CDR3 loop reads CASSLIQGPSSGANVLTF. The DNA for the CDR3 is TGTGCCAGCTCACTAATACAGGGGCCTAGCTCTGGGGCCAACGTCCTGACTTTC.

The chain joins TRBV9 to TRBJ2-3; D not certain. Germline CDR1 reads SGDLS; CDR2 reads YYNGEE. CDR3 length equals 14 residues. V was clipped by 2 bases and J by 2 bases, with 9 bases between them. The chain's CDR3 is CASSVAEVTDTQYF. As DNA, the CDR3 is TGTGCCAGCAGCGTGGCGGAAGTCACAGATACGCAGTATTTT. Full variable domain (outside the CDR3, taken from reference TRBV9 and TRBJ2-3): DSGVTQTPKHLITATGQRVTLRCSPRSGDLSVYWYQQSLDQGLQFLIQYYNGEERAKGNILERFSAQQFPDLHSELNLSSLELGDSALYFCASSVAEVTDTQYFGPGTRLTVL.

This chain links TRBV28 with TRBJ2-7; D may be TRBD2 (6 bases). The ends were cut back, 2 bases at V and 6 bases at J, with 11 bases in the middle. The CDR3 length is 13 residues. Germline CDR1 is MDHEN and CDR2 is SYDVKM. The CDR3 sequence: CASSLLGGIEQYF. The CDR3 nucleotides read TGTGCCAGCAGTTTACTTGGAGGGATCGAGCAGTACTTC. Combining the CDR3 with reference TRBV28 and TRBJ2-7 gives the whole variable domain DVKVTQSSRYLVKRTGEKVFLECVQDMDHENMFWYRQDPGLGLRLIYFSYDVKMKEKGDIPEGYSVSREKKERFSLILESASTNQTSMYLCASSLLGGIEQYFGPGTRLTVT.

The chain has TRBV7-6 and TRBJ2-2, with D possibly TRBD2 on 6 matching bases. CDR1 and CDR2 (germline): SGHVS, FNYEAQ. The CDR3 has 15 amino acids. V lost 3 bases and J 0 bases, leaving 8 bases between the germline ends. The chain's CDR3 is CASSFGLTNTGELFF. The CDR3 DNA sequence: TGTGCCAGCAGCTTCGGACTAACGAACACCGGGGAGCTGTTTTTT.

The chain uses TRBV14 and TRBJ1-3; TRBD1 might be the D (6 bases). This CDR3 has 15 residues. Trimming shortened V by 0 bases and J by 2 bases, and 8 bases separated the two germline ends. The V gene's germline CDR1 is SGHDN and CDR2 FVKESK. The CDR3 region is CASSQDGGPGNTIYF. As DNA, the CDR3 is TGTGCCAGCAGCCAAGACGGGGGGCCTGGAAACACCATATATTTT.

The CDR3 spells CASSVATSYYNEQFF. CDR3 coding DNA: TGTGCCAGCAGCGTAGCGACTAGCTATTACAATGAGCAGTTCTTC. J is TRBJ2-1 and V is TRBV9; 7 bases match TRBD2. With 0 bases clipped from V and 4 bases from J, the junction kept 4 bases outside the gene matches. The CDR3 length is 15 residues. Per the germline V gene, CDR1 is SGDLS and CDR2 is YYNGEE.

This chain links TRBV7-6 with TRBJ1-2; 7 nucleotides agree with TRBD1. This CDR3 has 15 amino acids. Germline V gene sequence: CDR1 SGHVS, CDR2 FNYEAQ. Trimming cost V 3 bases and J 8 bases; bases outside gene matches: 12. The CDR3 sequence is CASSLDPSGGGGYTF. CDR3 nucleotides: TGTGCCAGCAGCTTGGATCCCTCAGGGGGAGGAGGCTACACCTTC.

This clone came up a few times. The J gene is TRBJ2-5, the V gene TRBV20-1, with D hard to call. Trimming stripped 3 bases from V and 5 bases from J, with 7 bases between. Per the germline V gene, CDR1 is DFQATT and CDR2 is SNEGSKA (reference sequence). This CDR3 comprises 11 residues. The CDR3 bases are TGCAGTGCTAGTGCCTACGAGACCCAGTACTTC. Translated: CSASAYETQYF.

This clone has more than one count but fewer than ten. The CDR3 reads CASSFAGQNYEQYF. The CDR3 nucleotides read TGTGCCAGCAGTTTCGCTGGACAGAACTACGAGCAGTACTTC. The chain links TRBV28 to TRBJ2-7, with D possibly TRBD1 on 6 matching bases. Per the germline V gene, CDR1 is MDHEN and CDR2 is SYDVKM. This CDR3 contains 14 residues. The V end was cut by 3 bases, the J end by 3 bases, with 12 bases between.

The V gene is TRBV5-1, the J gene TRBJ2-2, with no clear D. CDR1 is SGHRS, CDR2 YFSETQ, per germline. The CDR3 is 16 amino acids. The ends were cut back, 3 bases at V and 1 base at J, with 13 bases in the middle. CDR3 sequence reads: CASSSMTQMNTGELFF. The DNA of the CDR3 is TGCGCCAGCAGCTCCATGACACAAATGAACACCGGGGAGCTGTTTTTT. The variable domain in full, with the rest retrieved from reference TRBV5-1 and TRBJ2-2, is KAGVTQTPRYLIKTRGQQVTLSCSPISGHRSVSWYQQTPGQGLQFLFEYFSETQRNKGNFPGRFSGRQFSNSRSEMNVSTLELGDSALYLCASSSMTQMNTGELFFGEGSRLTVL.

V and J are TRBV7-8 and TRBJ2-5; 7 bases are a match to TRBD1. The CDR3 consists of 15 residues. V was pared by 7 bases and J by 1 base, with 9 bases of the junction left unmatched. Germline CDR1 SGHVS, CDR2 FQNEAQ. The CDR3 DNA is TGTGCCAGCAACCGAGGGGGACAGATCCAAGAGACCCAGTACTTC. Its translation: CASNRGGQIQETQYF.

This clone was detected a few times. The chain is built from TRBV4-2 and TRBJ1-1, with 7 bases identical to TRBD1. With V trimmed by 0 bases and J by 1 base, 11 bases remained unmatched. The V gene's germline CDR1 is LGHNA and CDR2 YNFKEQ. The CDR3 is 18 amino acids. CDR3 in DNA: TGTGCCAGCAGCCAAGATCACAGGGGTTATGGAAAGAACACTGAAGCTTTCTTT. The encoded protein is CASSQDHRGYGKNTEAFF.